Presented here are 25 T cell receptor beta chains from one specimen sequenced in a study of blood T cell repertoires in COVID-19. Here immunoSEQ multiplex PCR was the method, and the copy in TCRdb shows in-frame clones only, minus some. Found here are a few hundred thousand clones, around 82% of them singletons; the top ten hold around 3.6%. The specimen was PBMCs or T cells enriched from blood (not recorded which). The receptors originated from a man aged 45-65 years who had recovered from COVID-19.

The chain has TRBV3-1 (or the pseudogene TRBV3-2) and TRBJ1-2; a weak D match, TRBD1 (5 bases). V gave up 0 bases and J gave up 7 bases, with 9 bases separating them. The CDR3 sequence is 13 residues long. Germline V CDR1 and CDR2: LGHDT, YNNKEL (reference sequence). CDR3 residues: CASSQEGPGGYTF. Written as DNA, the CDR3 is TGTGCCAGCAGCCAAGAGGGGCCTGGTGGCTACACCTTC.

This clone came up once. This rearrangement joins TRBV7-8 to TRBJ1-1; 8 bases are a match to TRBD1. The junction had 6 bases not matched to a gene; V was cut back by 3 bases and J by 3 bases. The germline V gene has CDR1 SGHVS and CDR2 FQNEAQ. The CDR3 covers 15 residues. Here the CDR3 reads CASSLGQAVDTEAFF. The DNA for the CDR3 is TGTGCCAGCAGCTTGGGACAGGCGGTGGACACTGAAGCTTTCTTT.

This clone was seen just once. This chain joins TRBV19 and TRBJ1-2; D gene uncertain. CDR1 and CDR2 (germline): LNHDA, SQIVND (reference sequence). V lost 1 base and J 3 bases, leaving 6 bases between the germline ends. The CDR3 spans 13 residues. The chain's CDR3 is CASSIVAYYGYTF. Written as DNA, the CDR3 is TGTGCCAGTAGTATAGTCGCGTACTATGGCTACACCTTC.

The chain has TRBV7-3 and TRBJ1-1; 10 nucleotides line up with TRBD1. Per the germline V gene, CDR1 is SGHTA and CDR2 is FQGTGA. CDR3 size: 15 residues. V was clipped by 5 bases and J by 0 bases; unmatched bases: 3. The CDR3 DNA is TGTGCCAGCAGCCTGGGACAGGGGTTGAACACTGAAGCTTTCTTT. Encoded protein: CASSLGQGLNTEAFF.

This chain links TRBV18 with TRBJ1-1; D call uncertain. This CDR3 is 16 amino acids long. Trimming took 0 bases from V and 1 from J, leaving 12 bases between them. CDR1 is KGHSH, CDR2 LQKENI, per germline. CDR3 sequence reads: CASSPPRGEGNTEAFF. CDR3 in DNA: TGTGCCAGCTCACCACCGCGAGGCGAGGGGAACACTGAAGCTTTCTTT.

The CDR3: CASRLDRVYEQYF. The CDR3 DNA reads TGTGCCAGCAGATTGGACAGGGTCTACGAGCAGTACTTC. The chain couples TRBV28 to TRBJ2-7; 8 bases are a match to TRBD1. The junction had 4 bases not matched to a gene; V was cut back by 6 bases and J by 3 bases. This CDR3 has 13 amino acids. The germline V gene has CDR1 MDHEN and CDR2 SYDVKM.

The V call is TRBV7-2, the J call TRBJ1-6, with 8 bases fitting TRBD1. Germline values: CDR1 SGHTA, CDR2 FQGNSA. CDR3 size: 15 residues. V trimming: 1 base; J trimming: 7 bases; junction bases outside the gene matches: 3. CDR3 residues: CASSLEQGANSPLHF. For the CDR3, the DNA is TGTGCCAGCAGCTTAGAGCAGGGGGCAAATTCACCCCTCCACTTT.

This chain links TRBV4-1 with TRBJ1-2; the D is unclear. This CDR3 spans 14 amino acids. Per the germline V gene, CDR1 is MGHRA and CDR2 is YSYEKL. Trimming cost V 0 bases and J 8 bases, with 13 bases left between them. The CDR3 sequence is CASSQDRVGRGYTF. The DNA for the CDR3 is TGCGCCAGCAGCCAAGATCGAGTAGGGAGGGGCTACACCTTC.

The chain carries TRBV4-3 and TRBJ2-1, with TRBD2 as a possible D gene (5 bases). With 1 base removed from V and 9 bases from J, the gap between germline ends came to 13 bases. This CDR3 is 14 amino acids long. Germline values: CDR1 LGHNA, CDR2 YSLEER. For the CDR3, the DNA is TGCGCCAGCAGCCAAGGGACTTCATGGGCTGAGCAGTTCTTC. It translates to CASSQGTSWAEQFF.

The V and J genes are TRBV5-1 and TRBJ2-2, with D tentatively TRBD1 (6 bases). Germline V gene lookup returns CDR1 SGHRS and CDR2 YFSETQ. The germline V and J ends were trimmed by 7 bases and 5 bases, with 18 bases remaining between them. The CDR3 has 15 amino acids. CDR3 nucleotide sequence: TGCGCCAGCCGCCCATCCGGGACACAAACCGGGGAGCTGTTTTTT. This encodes CASRPSGTQTGELFF.

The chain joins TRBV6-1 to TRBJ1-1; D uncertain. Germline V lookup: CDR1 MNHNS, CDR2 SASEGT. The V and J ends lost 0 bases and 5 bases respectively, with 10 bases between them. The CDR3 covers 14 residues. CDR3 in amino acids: CASSEARSWTEAFF. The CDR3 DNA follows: TGTGCCAGCAGTGAAGCGAGATCTTGGACTGAAGCTTTCTTT.

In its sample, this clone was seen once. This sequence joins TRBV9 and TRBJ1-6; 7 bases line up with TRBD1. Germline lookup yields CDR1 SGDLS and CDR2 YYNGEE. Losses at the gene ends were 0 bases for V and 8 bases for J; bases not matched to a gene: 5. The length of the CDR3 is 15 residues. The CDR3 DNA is TGTGCCAGCAGCGTAGGGGGACAGCCTTATTCACCCCTCCACTTT. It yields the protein CASSVGGQPYSPLHF.

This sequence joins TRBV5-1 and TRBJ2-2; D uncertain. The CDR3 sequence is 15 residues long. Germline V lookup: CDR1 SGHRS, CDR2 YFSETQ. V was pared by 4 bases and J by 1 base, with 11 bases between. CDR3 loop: CASSLQSGNTGELFF. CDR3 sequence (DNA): TGCGCCAGCAGCCTCCAATCGGGGAACACCGGGGAGCTGTTTTTT.

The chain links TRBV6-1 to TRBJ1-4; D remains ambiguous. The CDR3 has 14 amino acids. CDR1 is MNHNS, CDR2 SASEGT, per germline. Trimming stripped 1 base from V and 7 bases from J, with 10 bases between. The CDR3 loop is CASSEVRGAEKLFF. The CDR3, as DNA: TGTGCCAGCAGTGAAGTCCGGGGTGCTGAAAAACTGTTTTTT.

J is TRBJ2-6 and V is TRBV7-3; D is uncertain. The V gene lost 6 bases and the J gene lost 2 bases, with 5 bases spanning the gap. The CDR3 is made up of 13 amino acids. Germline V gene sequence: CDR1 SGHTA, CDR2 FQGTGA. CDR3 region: CASSSTGANVLTF. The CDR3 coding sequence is TGTGCCAGCAGTTCTACTGGGGCCAACGTCCTGACTTTC.

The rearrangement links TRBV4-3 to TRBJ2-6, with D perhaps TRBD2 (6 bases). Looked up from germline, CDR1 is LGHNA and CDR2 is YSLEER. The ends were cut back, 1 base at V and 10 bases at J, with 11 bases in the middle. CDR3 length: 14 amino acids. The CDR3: CASSQVRGGNVLTF. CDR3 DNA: TGCGCCAGCAGCCAAGTGAGAGGAGGGAACGTCCTGACTTTC.

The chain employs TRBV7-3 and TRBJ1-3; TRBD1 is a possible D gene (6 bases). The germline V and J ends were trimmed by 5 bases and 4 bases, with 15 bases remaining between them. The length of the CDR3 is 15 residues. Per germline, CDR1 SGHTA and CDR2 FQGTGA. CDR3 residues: CASSPAPGEGNTIYF. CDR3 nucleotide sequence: TGTGCCAGCAGCCCCGCGCCAGGGGAAGGAAACACCATATATTTT.

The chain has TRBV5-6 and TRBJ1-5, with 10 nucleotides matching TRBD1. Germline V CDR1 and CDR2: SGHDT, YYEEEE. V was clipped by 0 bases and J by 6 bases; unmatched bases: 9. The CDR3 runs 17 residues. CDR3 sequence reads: CASSLARDRGSGQPQHF. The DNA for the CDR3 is TGTGCCAGCAGCTTGGCCCGGGACAGGGGATCGGGTCAGCCCCAGCATTTT.

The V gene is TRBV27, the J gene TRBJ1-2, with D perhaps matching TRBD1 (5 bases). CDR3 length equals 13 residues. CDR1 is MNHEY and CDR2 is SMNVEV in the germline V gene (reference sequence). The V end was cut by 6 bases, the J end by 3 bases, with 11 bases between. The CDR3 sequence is CASRAGDYYGYTF. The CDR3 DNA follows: TGTGCCAGCAGGGCGGGGGACTACTATGGCTACACCTTC.

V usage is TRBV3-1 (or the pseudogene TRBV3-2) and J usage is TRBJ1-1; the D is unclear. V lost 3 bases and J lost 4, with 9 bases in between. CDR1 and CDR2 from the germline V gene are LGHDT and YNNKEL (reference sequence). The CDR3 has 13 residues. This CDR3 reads CASSQGSGTEAFF. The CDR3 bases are TGTGCCAGCAGCCAGGGTAGCGGCACTGAAGCTTTCTTT.

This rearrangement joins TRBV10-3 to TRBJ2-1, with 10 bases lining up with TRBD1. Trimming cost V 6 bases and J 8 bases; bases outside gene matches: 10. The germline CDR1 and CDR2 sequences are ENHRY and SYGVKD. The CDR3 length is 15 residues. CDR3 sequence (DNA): TGTGCCATCAGCGACCGCGACAGGGGGCATGATGAGCAGTTCTTC. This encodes CAISDRDRGHDEQFF.

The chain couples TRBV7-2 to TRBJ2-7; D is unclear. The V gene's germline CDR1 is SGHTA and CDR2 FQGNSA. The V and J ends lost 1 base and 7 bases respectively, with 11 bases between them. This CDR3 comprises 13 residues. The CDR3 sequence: CASSLGPRGEQYF. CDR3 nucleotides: TGTGCCAGCAGCTTAGGCCCTCGAGGAGAGCAGTACTTC.

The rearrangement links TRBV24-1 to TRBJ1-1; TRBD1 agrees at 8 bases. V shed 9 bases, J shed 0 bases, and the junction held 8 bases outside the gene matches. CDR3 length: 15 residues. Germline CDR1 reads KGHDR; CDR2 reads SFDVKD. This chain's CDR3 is CATQIPGGLNTEAFF. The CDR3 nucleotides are TGTGCCACCCAGATCCCAGGGGGCCTGAACACTGAAGCTTTCTTT.

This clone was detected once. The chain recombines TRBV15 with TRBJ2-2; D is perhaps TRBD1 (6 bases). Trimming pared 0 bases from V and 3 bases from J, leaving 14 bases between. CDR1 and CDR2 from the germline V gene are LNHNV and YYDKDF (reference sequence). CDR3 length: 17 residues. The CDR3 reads CATSRDPQGRYTGELFF. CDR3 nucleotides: TGTGCCACCAGCAGAGATCCGCAGGGGCGGTACACCGGGGAGCTGTTTTTT. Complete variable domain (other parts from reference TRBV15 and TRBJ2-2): DAMVIQNPRYQVTQFGKPVTLSCSQTLNHNVMYWYQQKSSQAPKLLFHYYDKDFNNEADTPDNFQSRRPNTSFCFLDIRSPGLGDTAMYLCATSRDPQGRYTGELFFGEGSRLTVL.

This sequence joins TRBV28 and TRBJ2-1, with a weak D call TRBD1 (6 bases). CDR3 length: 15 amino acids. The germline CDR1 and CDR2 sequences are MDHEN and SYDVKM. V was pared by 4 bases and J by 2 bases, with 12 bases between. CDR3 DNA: TGTGCCAGCAGTTCCGGGACAACCCCCTACAATGAGCAGTTCTTC. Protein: CASSSGTTPYNEQFF.